These T cell receptor beta chains were read from a single sample in a study of OX40 agonist ivuxolimab in advanced cancers. Profiling relied on immunoSEQ multiplex PCR, and the TCRdb table lists in-frame clones only, not all of them. This sample yields fewer than 65,000 clones, of which 84% are seen a single time; more than 25% belongs to the top ten. This sample comprised CD4+ or CD8+ T cells sorted from blood, obtained in a trial of the OX40 agonist ivuxolimab. Every receptor here comes from an adult with an advanced solid tumor such as melanoma, head and neck, liver or kidney cancer. Each CDR3 is given with its conserved first and last residue. Each record gives: V gene, CDR3 protein.

>TRBV19
CASSMRRLGQPQHF
>TRBV7-6
CASSHGLDTQYF
>TRBV2
CASNPTGPNSPLHF
>TRBV30
CAWLSSGEKLFF
>TRBV5-8
CASSLVSTDTQYF
>TRBV10-3
CAIRSTDTQYF
>TRBV2
CASSSMEEQYF
>TRBV4-3
CASSEAVYEQYF
>TRBV29-1
CSVAMQAQETQYF
>TRBV28
CASSSGSVQPQHF
>TRBV10-3
CAISEASNSPLHF
>TRBV29-1
CSVRFNTEAFF
>TRBV5-4
CASRRSIGQANYGYTF
>TRBV11-3
CASSLVAGGGWNEQFF
>TRBV7-2
CASRVDRVRDEQYF
>TRBV11-2
CASSSGGSNSPLHF
>TRBV6-5
CASFSGGYTF
>TRBV5-1
CASSPRDYSTGELFF
>TRBV5-1
CASSRGLEETQYF
>TRBV27
CASSSPPRDIDGYTF
>TRBV6-1
CASSPPGYYGYTF
>TRBV6-1
CASRREHTGHYGYTF
>TRBV15
CATSRVGGINQPQHF